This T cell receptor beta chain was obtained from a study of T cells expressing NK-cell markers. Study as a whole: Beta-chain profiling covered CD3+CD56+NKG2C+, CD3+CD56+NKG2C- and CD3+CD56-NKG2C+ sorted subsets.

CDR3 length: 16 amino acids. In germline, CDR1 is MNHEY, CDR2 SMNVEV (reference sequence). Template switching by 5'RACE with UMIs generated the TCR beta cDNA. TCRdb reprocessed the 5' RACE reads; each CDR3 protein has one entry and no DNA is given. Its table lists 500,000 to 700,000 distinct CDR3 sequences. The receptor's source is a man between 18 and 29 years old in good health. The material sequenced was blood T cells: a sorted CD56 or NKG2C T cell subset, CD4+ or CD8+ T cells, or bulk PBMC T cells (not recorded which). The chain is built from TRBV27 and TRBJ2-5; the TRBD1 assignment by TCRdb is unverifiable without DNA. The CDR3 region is CASSPRGQGRGVTQYF.